This T cell receptor (beta chain) comes out of a study of tumor-infiltrating lymphocytes in primary liver carcinoma. Across the whole study: Spanning 30 to 69 years of age, the patients were men and women.

Regarding this clonotype: The missing conserved phenylalanine or tryptophan at the end of this CDR3 makes a read error likely.

Between roughly 20 and 31 mg of unsorted bulk tissue served as the source from which RNA and DNA were co-extracted. Surgical resection served as treatment for the primary liver carcinoma of these patients. Patients in the cohort were treatment-naive and living with chronic HBV infection. Over 80% of the cells in every tumor sample were viable tumor cells. Germline V gives CDR1 PRHDT, CDR2 FYEKMQ (reference sequence). The CDR3 is made up of 14 amino acids. Starting from roughly 0.5 ug of total RNA, TCR beta cDNA was produced with a primer in the constant region. ARM-PCR was slightly modified, and three nested multiplex PCR rounds with it gave rise to the TCR beta libraries. In the first two PCR rounds, TRBV1-TRBV30 forward primers were paired with a C-beta reverse primer, and each round lasted about 10 cycles. Each CDR3 protein gets one entry after TCRdb re-called the multiplex PCR reads with MiXCR. The sample yields roughly 120,000 distinct CDR3 sequences, 64% seen once.

What was sequenced was liver tumor tissue from sampling region 3. This sample's subset: tumor region T3, left-lateral pole. The chain couples TRBV13 to TRBJ1-1, with 8 bases aligning to TRBD1. The receptor was derived from a woman aged 55-69 years with primary liver carcinoma and hepatitis B virus infection. Here the CDR3 reads CVSSFRQGSTEAFY. DNA of the CDR3: TGTGTCAGCAGCTTCCGACAGGGGAGTACTGAAGCTTTCTAT.